Sequencing of this T cell receptor (beta chain) was carried out in a study of Graves' ophthalmopathy and Graves' hyperthyroidism. This clonotype was detected many times. Antigen unknown. Points from the study as a whole: Appearing in blood as well were most expanded thyroid clonotypes above 0.001 frequency.

RNA transcripts served as template for amplifying TCR beta CDR3 sequences. Amplification began with first-round RT-PCR using HTBI primers, then second-round multiplex PCR was performed. TCRdb analysed the multiplex PCR reads with MiXCR anew, one entry per CDR3 protein. This table has about 740,000 distinct CDR3 sequences, 35% to 50% appearing once. Material for sequencing was peripheral blood. The receptor's source is an adult man with Graves' ophthalmopathy.

The CDR3 loop is CASSVGAGNYEQYF. The DNA of the CDR3 is TGTGCCAGCAGCGTAGGGGCGGGGAACTACGAGCAGTACTTC. The chain carries TRBV9 and TRBJ2-7; D might be TRBD2 (6 bases). This CDR3 spans 14 amino acids. With 0 bases removed from V and 3 bases from J, the gap between germline ends came to 10 bases. Germline V gene sequence: CDR1 SGDLS, CDR2 YYNGEE.